The 27 T cell receptor beta chains reported below all come from one sample, sequenced in a study of cytomegalovirus exposure and HLA in healthy donors. The PCR contained 60 Vbeta and 13 Jbeta primers. This table comes from immunoSEQ multiplex PCR, and its TCRdb copy is limited to in-frame clones, with some not included. This sample has about 110,000 clones; about 70% occur once, and the top ten carry roughly 0.79%. Material: PBMCs. These receptors were taken from a boy under 18 in good health and CMV-seronegative.

The genes are TRBV7-9 and TRBJ1-4; D not certain. Between the trimmed V and J ends, which lost 1 base and 8 bases, there was a span of 8 bases. This CDR3 spans 13 amino acids. Germline V gives CDR1 SEHNR, CDR2 FQNEAQ (reference sequence). The CDR3 region is CASSLGGDEKLFF. In nucleotides, the CDR3 is TGTGCCAGCAGCTTAGGAGGAGACGAAAAACTGTTTTTT.

This chain uses TRBV5-4 with TRBJ1-3, with TRBD1 matching 8 bases. The germline V gene encodes CDR1 SGHNT and CDR2 YYREEE (reference sequence). Trimming took 4 bases from V and 1 from J; bases not matched to a gene: 4. The length of the CDR3 is 15 residues. The chain's CDR3 is CASSRQGLSGNTIYF. CDR3 sequence (DNA): TGTGCCAGCAGCAGACAGGGGCTTTCTGGAAACACCATATATTTT.

In this sample, this clone turned up once. The V call is TRBV28, the J call TRBJ1-4; TRBD1 agrees at 10 bases. The CDR3 extends over 15 amino acids. The germline gives CDR1 MDHEN, CDR2 SYDVKM. J was trimmed by 8 bases and V by 5 bases; bases with no gene match: 8. The CDR3 sequence: CASSNRDRGWEKLFF. The CDR3 DNA reads TGTGCCAGCAGTAACCGGGACAGGGGATGGGAAAAACTGTTTTTT.

The chain joins TRBV4-2 to TRBJ2-5; the match to TRBD2 covers 9 bases. The CDR3 is 19 residues long. Germline V gene sequence: CDR1 LGHNA, CDR2 YNFKEQ. V lost 0 bases to trimming and J lost 4 bases; unmatched junction nucleotides: 15. The CDR3 region has the DNA TGTGCCAGCAGCCAAGAAGGACAAGGCGGGAGGGCCTTTATAGAGACCCAGTACTTC. Its protein is CASSQEGQGGRAFIETQYF.

This chain uses TRBV27 with TRBJ1-5; D is ambiguous. The CDR3 loop spans 14 amino acids. Germline values: CDR1 MNHEY, CDR2 SMNVEV (reference sequence). The V end was cut by 11 bases, the J end by 0 bases, with 14 bases between. CDR3 sequence reads: CAAGRTYSNQPQHF. DNA of the CDR3: TGTGCCGCAGGCCGGACTTATAGCAATCAGCCCCAGCATTTT.

The chain uses TRBV13 and TRBJ2-2; TRBD2 aligns across 16 bases. There are 18 residues in the CDR3. Unmatched junction bases numbered 2, after V lost 1 base and J lost 3 bases. Germline V CDR1 and CDR2: PRHDT, FYEKMQ (reference sequence). The CDR3 region has the DNA TGTGCCAGCAGCTTAGTGGGACTAGCGGGGGGGGACACCGGGGAGCTGTTTTTT. Amino acids: CASSLVGLAGGDTGELFF.

The CDR3 DNA reads as TGTGCCACCTCGACAGGGGAACCCTACGAGCAGTACTTC. Protein: CATSTGEPYEQYF. The rearrangement joins TRBV10-3 to TRBJ2-7; TRBD1 matches 8 bases. This CDR3 spans 13 amino acids. After removal of 10 bases from V and 2 bases from J, the junction contained 7 bases not matched to a gene. Germline lookup yields CDR1 ENHRY and CDR2 SYGVKD.

The chain recombines TRBV7-3 with TRBJ2-2, with 8 bases that match TRBD2. Per germline, CDR1 SGHTA and CDR2 FQGTGA. The V and J ends lost 7 bases and 5 bases, in that order; junction bases with no gene match: 6. This CDR3 spans 14 amino acids. CDR3 nucleotides: TGTGCCAGCACCCGTCGGGGGGGGACCGGGGAGCTGTTTTTT. Protein product: CASTRRGGTGELFF.

The V call is TRBV5-1, the J call TRBJ1-1; TRBD1 aligns across 9 bases. This CDR3 is built from 14 residues. V lost 4 bases and J lost 7; bases outside the gene matches: 8. Germline V gene data show CDR1 as SGHRS and CDR2 as YFSETQ. The CDR3 DNA sequence: TGCGCCAGCAGCGGGGGACAGGGTCTATATGAAGCTTTCTTT. The encoded protein is CASSGGQGLYEAFF.

This clone has only a few counts. The chain is built from TRBV10-3 and TRBJ1-1, with a weak D call TRBD1 (5 bases). Germline V gene lookup returns CDR1 ENHRY and CDR2 SYGVKD. There are 18 residues in the CDR3. V dropped 1 base and J dropped 1 base, with 19 bases sitting between them. The CDR3 is CAISEYRQGGVPNTEAFF. CDR3 sequence (DNA): TGTGCCATCAGTGAGTATCGGCAGGGAGGGGTTCCGAACACTGAAGCTTTCTTT.

V usage is TRBV14 and J usage is TRBJ1-2; weak D call: TRBD1 (5 bases). V was shortened by 0 bases and J by 4 bases, with 24 bases between the two germline ends. The CDR3 consists of 19 residues. In germline, CDR1 is SGHDN, CDR2 FVKESK. The CDR3 nucleotides are TGTGCCAGCAGCCAAGATTTCGTTGCCGGGGGGAAGTTCCTCTATGGCTACACCTTC. Translated: CASSQDFVAGGKFLYGYTF.

V usage is TRBV4-1 and J usage is TRBJ2-7; TRBD1 is a possible D gene (5 bases). The CDR3 consists of 15 residues. The V gene lost 7 bases and the J gene lost 0 bases, with 16 bases spanning the gap. Germline lookup yields CDR1 MGHRA and CDR2 YSYEKL. The CDR3 loop reads CASIPSRQPSYEQYF. CDR3 nucleotide sequence: TGCGCCAGCATACCCTCAAGACAGCCCTCCTACGAGCAGTACTTC.

The chain links TRBV9 to TRBJ1-3, with D uncertain. The ends were cut back, 0 bases at V and 0 bases at J, with 7 bases in the middle. Germline V gene lookup returns CDR1 SGDLS and CDR2 YYNGEE. This CDR3 contains 15 residues. DNA of the CDR3: TGTGCCAGCAGCGTAGCTAGCGACTCTGGAAACACCATATATTTT. It is translated as CASSVASDSGNTIYF.

V usage is TRBV7-9 and J usage is TRBJ1-4; perhaps TRBD1 as D (5 bases). Trimming pared 1 base from V and 8 bases from J, leaving 20 bases between. This CDR3 has 17 residues. Germline V gene lookup returns CDR1 SEHNR and CDR2 FQNEAQ (reference sequence). The CDR3 bases are TGTGCCAGCAGCTTAGATCGGGGGAAACCAATAGGCGAAAAACTGTTTTTT. Translating it yields CASSLDRGKPIGEKLFF.

The gene calls are TRBV6-6 and TRBJ1-1; a weak D match, TRBD1 (6 bases). CDR1 and CDR2 from the germline V gene are MNHNY and SVGAGI (reference sequence). V lost 6 bases and J lost 1, with 15 bases in between. CDR3 length: 15 amino acids. The CDR3 coding sequence is TGTGCCAGCAGACCCCGACAGGCTCCGAACACTGAAGCTTTCTTT. Protein sequence: CASRPRQAPNTEAFF.

This chain joins TRBV4-3 and TRBJ2-3; 12 bases fit TRBD2. Germline-derived CDR1 and CDR2 are LGHNA and YSLEER. The CDR3 sequence is 17 residues long. Trimming at V came to 0 bases and at J to 5 bases, leaving 6 bases not matched to a gene. The DNA for the CDR3 is TGCGCCAGCAGCCAAGAGGCTAGCGGGGGGGCCCAAGATACGCAGTATTTT. Its protein product is CASSQEASGGAQDTQYF.

The rearrangement links TRBV5-4 to TRBJ2-3; 11 bases fit TRBD2. V dropped 0 bases and J dropped 5; count of bases not matched to a gene: 5. Germline-derived CDR1 and CDR2 are SGHNT and YYREEE (reference sequence). This CDR3 has 16 residues. CDR3 sequence reads: CASSLESSGRKDTQYF. The DNA of the CDR3 is TGTGCCAGCAGCTTGGAATCTAGCGGGAGGAAAGATACGCAGTATTTT.

V and J are TRBV5-1 and TRBJ2-3, with no clear D. The CDR3 runs to 13 residues. Trimming cost V 2 bases and J 11 bases, with 15 bases left between them. Germline V gene lookup returns CDR1 SGHRS and CDR2 YFSETQ. CDR3 nucleotide sequence: TGCGCCAGCAGCTTCTCACAGCTATTGTGGCAGTATTTT. It yields the protein CASSFSQLLWQYF. Full variable domain (remainder filled in from reference TRBV5-1 and TRBJ2-3): KAGVTQTPRYLIKTRGQQVTLSCSPISGHRSVSWYQQTPGQGLQFLFEYFSETQRNKGNFPGRFSGRQFSNSRSEMNVSTLELGDSALYLCASSFSQLLWQYFGPGTRLTVL.

The chain employs TRBV6-5 and TRBJ1-2, with D possibly TRBD1 on 6 matching bases. With 4 bases removed from V and 0 bases from J, the gap between germline ends came to 9 bases. This CDR3 has 14 amino acids. Germline CDR1 and CDR2: MNHEY and SVGAGI. As DNA, the CDR3 is TGTGCCAGCAGTTGGGAGGGGGCTAACTATGGCTACACCTTC. Translated: CASSWEGANYGYTF.

This clone has just one count. The chain joins TRBV5-1 to TRBJ2-2; D may be TRBD2 (5 bases). The CDR3 has 17 amino acids. CDR1 is SGHRS, CDR2 YFSETQ, per germline. V was shortened by 3 bases and J by 1 base, with 16 bases between the two germline ends. The CDR3 reads CASSWAQRKVNTGELFF. CDR3 in DNA: TGCGCCAGCAGCTGGGCCCAGCGGAAGGTGAACACCGGGGAGCTGTTTTTT.

This clone was seen just once. This rearrangement joins TRBV30 to TRBJ1-2; TRBD1 agrees at 7 bases. The CDR3 totals 13 residues. Germline lookup yields CDR1 GTSNPN and CDR2 SVGIG (reference sequence). V gave up 2 bases and J gave up 8 bases; unmatched junction bases: 8. The CDR3 spells CAWSPGTVQGYTF. CDR3 DNA: TGTGCCTGGAGTCCCGGGACAGTCCAAGGCTACACCTTC.

This chain connects TRBV10-1 to TRBJ1-3, with D tentatively TRBD1 (5 bases). Germline V gene lookup returns CDR1 WNHNN and CDR2 SYGVQD (reference sequence). The CDR3 sequence is 14 residues long. Deletions cut 6 bases from V and 0 bases from J, with 9 bases between. Here the CDR3 reads CASSLGGSGNTIYF. CDR3 sequence (DNA): TGCGCCAGCAGCCTGGGGGGCTCTGGAAACACCATATATTTT.

The rearrangement links TRBV28 to TRBJ1-5; D call uncertain. Trimming took off 10 bases at V and 4 bases at J, with 8 bases between the two ends. The germline V gene has CDR1 MDHEN and CDR2 SYDVKM. This CDR3 spans 11 amino acids. The CDR3 DNA reads as TGTGCCACCGGCGGGAATCAGCCCCAGCATTTT. It codes for CATGGNQPQHF.

This clone was seen once. J is TRBJ2-6 and V is TRBV2, with TRBD1 matching over 7 bases. Germline values: CDR1 SNHLY, CDR2 FYNNEI. CDR3 length: 17 residues. Losses at the gene ends were 7 bases for V and 0 bases for J; bases not matched to a gene: 9. The CDR3 DNA sequence: TGTGCCAGCAACCCGACAGGGTTAAGCTCTGGGGCCAACGTCCTGACTTTC. Translating gives CASNPTGLSSGANVLTF.

CDR3 nucleotide sequence: TGTGCCAGCACCCCCCGGCAGGGGGCGAACACTGAAGCTTTCTTT. This encodes CASTPRQGANTEAFF. The chain is built from TRBV27 and TRBJ1-1; 8 bases are a match to TRBD1. The junction had 8 bases not matched to a gene; V was cut back by 7 bases and J by 1 base. This CDR3 is 15 amino acids long. Germline CDR1 and CDR2: MNHEY and SMNVEV (reference sequence).

The chain is built from TRBV4-1 and TRBJ2-7; the D gene is possibly TRBD1 (6 bases). Germline CDR1 is MGHRA and CDR2 is YSYEKL. The V and J ends lost 4 bases and 2 bases respectively, with 18 bases between them. The CDR3 sequence is 16 residues long. The CDR3 region has the DNA TGCGCCAGCAGCCCGCAACAGGGTAGGGCGCCCTACGAGCAGTACTTC. This gives the protein CASSPQQGRAPYEQYF.

The V gene is TRBV5-1, the J gene TRBJ1-6; D call uncertain. V was shortened by 4 bases and J by 7 bases, with 12 bases between the two germline ends. CDR3 length equals 14 residues. CDR1 and CDR2 (germline): SGHRS, YFSETQ. CDR3 sequence reads: CASSKDGLNSPLHF. The CDR3 DNA reads TGCGCCAGCAGCAAAGACGGACTCAATTCACCCCTCCACTTT.